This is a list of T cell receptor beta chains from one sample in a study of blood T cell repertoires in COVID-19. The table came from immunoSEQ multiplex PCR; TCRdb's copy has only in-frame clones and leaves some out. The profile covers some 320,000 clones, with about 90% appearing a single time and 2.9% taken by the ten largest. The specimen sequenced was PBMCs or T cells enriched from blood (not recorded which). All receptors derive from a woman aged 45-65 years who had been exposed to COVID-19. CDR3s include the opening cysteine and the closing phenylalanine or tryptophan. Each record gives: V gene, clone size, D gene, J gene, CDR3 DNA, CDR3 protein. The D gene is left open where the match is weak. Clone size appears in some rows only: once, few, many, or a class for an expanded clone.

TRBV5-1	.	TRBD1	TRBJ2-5	TGCGCCAGCAGCTTTAGGGGGCTGGAGACCCAGTACTTC	CASSFRGLETQYF
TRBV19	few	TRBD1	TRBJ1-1	TGTGCCAGTAGACAGGGGGCCTTGAACACTGAAGCTTTCTTT	CASRQGALNTEAFF
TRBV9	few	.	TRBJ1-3	TGTGCCAGCAGCGTAGGGCAGGGGTATGGAAACACCATATATTTT	CASSVGQGYGNTIYF
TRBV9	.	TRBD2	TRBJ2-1	TGTGCCAGCAGCGTAGGCGGGGGGGCTGTAGATGAGCAGTTCTTC	CASSVGGGAVDEQFF
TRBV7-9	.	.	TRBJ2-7	TGTGCCAGCAGCCCCTCTACCTACGAGCAGTACTTC	CASSPSTYEQYF
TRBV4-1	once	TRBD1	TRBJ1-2	TGCGCCAGCAGCCCCGGACAGGGTGTAGGGTATGGCTACACCTTC	CASSPGQGVGYGYTF
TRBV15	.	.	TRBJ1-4	TGTGCCACCAGCAGAGTTTCAGGGGAAGGAGAAAAACTGTTTTTT	CATSRVSGEGEKLFF
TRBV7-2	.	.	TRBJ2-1	TGTGCCAGCAGCTTAGGGGGGCCTGGTGAGCAGTTCTTC	CASSLGGPGEQFF
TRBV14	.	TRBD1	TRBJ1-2	TGTGCCAGCAGCTCCTCCTCGCCGGGGACAGGGGGCTCCGGGGCCCTGTATGGCTACACCTTC	CASSSSSPGTGGSGALYGYTF
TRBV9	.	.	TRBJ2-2	TGTGCCAGCAGCGTAGCGGGGGACCCGCCCACCGGGGAGCTGTTTTTT	CASSVAGDPPTGELFF
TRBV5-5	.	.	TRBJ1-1	TGTGCCAGCAGCCTAAGACACATGAACACTGAAGCTTTCTTT	CASSLRHMNTEAFF
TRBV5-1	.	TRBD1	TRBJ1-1	TGCGCCAGCAGCACAGGGGACAGGCCCGAAACTGAAGCTTTCTTT	CASSTGDRPETEAFF
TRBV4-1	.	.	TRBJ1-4	TGCGCCAGCAGCCCACACCCTAATGAAAAACTGTTTTTT	CASSPHPNEKLFF
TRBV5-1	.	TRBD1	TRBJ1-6	TGCGCCAGCAGCTTGGAGGGGACAGGGTTGCGCGTTTATAATTCACCCCTCCACTTT	CASSLEGTGLRVYNSPLHF
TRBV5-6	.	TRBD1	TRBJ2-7	TGTGCCAGCAGCCGTTCCGGGACAGGGGCCAACTACGAGCAGTACTTC	CASSRSGTGANYEQYF
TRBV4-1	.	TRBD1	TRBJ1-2	TGCGCCAGCAGCCCCGGGGACAGGGGGCGCTTAGGCTACACCTTC	CASSPGDRGRLGYTF
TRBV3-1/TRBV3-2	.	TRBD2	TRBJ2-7	TGTGCCAGCAGCCCCAGGGGACTAGCGGCCTCCTACGAGCAGTACTTC	CASSPRGLAASYEQYF
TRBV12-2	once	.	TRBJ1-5	TGTGCAAGTCGCTTAGTATCAGGCCCACCGGCCCAGCCCCAGCATTTT	CASRLVSGPPAQPQHF
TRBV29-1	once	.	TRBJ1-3	TGCAGCGTCCGTGAAGCATCTGGAAACACCATATATTTT	CSVREASGNTIYF
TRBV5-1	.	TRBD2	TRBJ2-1	TGCGCCAGCAGCTTAGATCCAGCGGGGCTGTACAATGAGCAGTTCTTC	CASSLDPAGLYNEQFF
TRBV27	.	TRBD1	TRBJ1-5	TGTGCCAGCAGTTTATTAGGGTTTGGGGGACAGGGCGGTCATCAGCCCCAGCATTTT	CASSLLGFGGQGGHQPQHF
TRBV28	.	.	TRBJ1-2	TGTGCCAGCAGAGATTCAGGTCAAAACTATGGCTACACCTTC	CASRDSGQNYGYTF
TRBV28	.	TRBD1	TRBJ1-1	TGTGCCAGCAGCCCCCCGGACAGGGGTCCTGAAGCTTTCTTT	CASSPPDRGPEAFF
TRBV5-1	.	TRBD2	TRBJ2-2	TGCGCCAGCACTAGCGGACTGATGGGGTCCGGGGAGCTGTTTTTT	CASTSGLMGSGELFF
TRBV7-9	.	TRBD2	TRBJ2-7	TGTGCCAGCAGCCCCCCTAGCGGGGGGTACGAGCAGTACTTC	CASSPPSGGYEQYF
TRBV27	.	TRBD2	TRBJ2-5	TGTGCCAGCAGAGGGGGGCTAGCGGGGTCCCAAGAGACCCAGTACTTC	CASRGGLAGSQETQYF